A single sample gave rise to the 20 T cell receptor beta chains below, sequenced in a study of blood T cells in healthy people across ages. The authors ran a second PCR of about 6 to 12 cycles using a sample-barcoded 5' primer and a J-beta primer mix. Each CDR3 protein is one row after TCRdb ran MiXCR on the 5' RACE reads. The sample gives about 1,500,000 distinct CDR3 sequences, roughly 30% of which show up once; about 8% is in the top ten. The material sequenced was blood. All receptors derive from a woman aged 25-40 years in good health.

This clonotype was found a few times. The CDR3 sequence: CASSLGAGEAFF. In nucleotides, the CDR3 is TGTGCCAGCAGCTTGGGGGCAGGTGAAGCTTTCTTT. The chain combines TRBV5-5 with TRBJ1-1; D uncertain. The CDR3 runs to 12 residues. The V end was cut by 0 bases, the J end by 7 bases, with 7 bases between. Germline values: CDR1 SGHKS, CDR2 YYEKEE (reference sequence).

This chain connects TRBV30 to TRBJ2-1, with 8 bases that match TRBD1. The DNA end favors TRBJ2-7, so the J call may be wrong. The CDR3 totals 15 residues. CDR1 and CDR2 (germline): GTSNPN, SVGIG (reference sequence). CDR3 DNA sequence: TGTGCCTGGAGTGTTCCAGGGGGCGCGAGTAATGAGCAGTACTTC. Amino acids: CAWSVPGGASNEQYF.

The chain links TRBV9 to TRBJ2-5, with D perhaps TRBD1 (5 bases). The CDR3 totals 14 residues. Per the germline V gene, CDR1 is SGDLS and CDR2 is YYNGEE. Trimming pared 0 bases from V and 11 bases from J, leaving 17 bases between. The DNA of the CDR3 is TGTGCCAGCAGCGTAGGGGGCAATGGGCATGAGCAGTACTTC. It is translated as CASSVGGNGHEQYF.

To note about this clonotype: This sequence may be a read error, since a much larger clone differs from it by one base. The chain combines TRBV20-1 with TRBJ2-1; D call uncertain. Germline V gives CDR1 DFQATT, CDR2 SNEGSKA (reference sequence). CDR3 length equals 12 residues. The CDR3 region has the DNA TGCAGGGCTAGGGAAGGTACAGCTGAGCAGTTCTTC. Translation: CRAREGTAEQFF.

Details on this clonotype: One end of the junction does not line up with germline, which may come from a read error. The genes are TRBV10-3 and TRBJ2-1; a possible D gene is TRBD1 (6 bases). The CDR3 covers 12 residues. CDR1 is ENHRY and CDR2 is SYGVKD in the germline V gene. Here the CDR3 reads CAISEGGHERFF. The CDR3 DNA is TGTGCCATCAGTGAGGGGGGCCATGAGCGGTTCTTC.

This clonotype was detected a few times. V gene TRBV25-1 combines with J gene TRBJ2-5; 8 bases fit TRBD1. The CDR3 has 14 residues. Germline V gene sequence: CDR1 MGHDK, CDR2 SYGVNS. The ends lost 3 bases at V and 5 bases at J; junction bases unmatched: 5. CDR3: CASSDGTGGETQYF. The CDR3 DNA sequence: TGTGCCAGCAGTGACGGGACAGGAGGGGAGACCCAGTACTTC. The full variable domain, with the rest looked up from reference TRBV25-1 and TRBJ2-5, is EADIYQTPRYLVIGTGKKITLECSQTMGHDKMYWYQQDPGMELHLIHYSYGVNSTEKGDLSSESTVSRIRTEHFPLTLESARPSHTSQYLCASSDGTGGETQYFGPGTRLLVL.

This chain joins TRBV29-1 and TRBJ2-3; TRBD1 might be the D (6 bases). This CDR3 is built from 15 residues. From germline, CDR1 is SQVTM and CDR2 ANQGSEA. V lost 1 base to trimming and J lost 2 bases, with 13 bases between them. CDR3 DNA sequence: TGCAGCGTTGAAGGACCAAGGGACAACACAGATACGCAGTATTTT. This gives the protein CSVEGPRDNTDTQYF.

This clonotype came up a few times. The V call is TRBV20-1, the J call TRBJ2-1; perhaps TRBD2 as D (5 bases). Trimming shortened V by 2 bases and J by 0 bases, and 11 bases separated the two germline ends. The CDR3 sequence is 15 residues long. Germline CDR1 DFQATT, CDR2 SNEGSKA (reference sequence). CDR3 sequence reads: CSARMRELSYNEQFF. The CDR3 region has the DNA TGCAGTGCTAGAATGAGGGAACTCTCCTACAATGAGCAGTTCTTC.

The chain uses TRBV20-1 and TRBJ2-3, with 8 bases lining up with TRBD2. The CDR3 runs 15 residues. The germline V gene encodes CDR1 DFQATT and CDR2 SNEGSKA (reference sequence). Unmatched junction bases numbered 8, after V lost 5 bases and J lost 1 base. The CDR3 here is CSADKRELGTDTQYF. The CDR3 DNA reads as TGCAGTGCTGATAAGCGGGAGTTAGGCACAGATACGCAGTATTTT.

The chain links TRBV12-3 or TRBV12-4 to TRBJ2-3, with a weak D call TRBD2 (6 bases). The CDR3 covers 12 residues. V was trimmed by 11 bases and J by 1 base, leaving 10 bases between them. CDR3 region: CACGGGTDTQYF. CDR3 bases: TGTGCCTGCGGAGGGGGCACAGATACGCAGTATTTT.

This rearrangement joins TRBV2 to TRBJ2-1; D is undetermined. The length of the CDR3 is 15 residues. CDR1 SNHLY and CDR2 FYNNEI come from the germline V gene. V dropped 1 base and J dropped 6 bases, with 13 bases sitting between them. CDR3 nucleotides: TGTGCCAGCAGTGAAGATGCAACTGGGGTCAATGAGCAGTTCTTC. Protein product: CASSEDATGVNEQFF.

Points on this clonotype: Compared with germline, one end of the junction differs, possibly owing to a read error. V usage is TRBV20-1 and J usage is TRBJ1-6; D possibly corresponds to TRBD1 (6 bases). CDR1 is DFQATT, CDR2 SNEGSKA, per germline (reference sequence). There are 14 residues in the CDR3. In DNA, the CDR3 is TGCAGTGCTAGAGATCAACAGGGCCCATCACCCCGCCACTTT. Amino acid sequence: CSARDQQGPSPRHF.

In its sample, this clonotype was seen a few times. The V gene is TRBV25-1, the J gene TRBJ2-7, with D possibly matching TRBD2 (6 bases). The germline V and J ends were trimmed by 2 bases and 6 bases, with 11 bases remaining between them. This CDR3 contains 13 residues. CDR1 is MGHDK and CDR2 is SYGVNS in the germline V gene. The CDR3 coding sequence is TGTGCCAGCAGTGAACCCCCGGGGGTCGAGCAGTACTTC. It translates to CASSEPPGVEQYF.

This clonotype came up a few times. This chain uses TRBV7-2 with TRBJ2-5; 9 bases line up with TRBD1. The CDR3 length is 16 residues. Germline CDR1 and CDR2: SGHTA and FQGNSA. The junction had 12 bases not matched to a gene; V was cut back by 5 bases and J by 5 bases. Here the CDR3 reads CASSTAPGQGRETQYF. As DNA, the CDR3 is TGTGCCAGCAGCACCGCACCGGGACAGGGCCGGGAGACCCAGTACTTC.

This clonotype appeared a few times. The chain has TRBV6-1 and TRBJ1-2; D possibly corresponds to TRBD1 (5 bases). Trimming took off 6 bases at V and 6 bases at J, with 14 bases between the two ends. Germline CDR1 and CDR2: MNHNS and SASEGT. The CDR3 has 13 residues. The CDR3 loop is CASRAGHQHGYTF. For the CDR3, the DNA is TGTGCCAGCAGGGCAGGACACCAGCATGGCTACACCTTC.

The V call is TRBV20-1, the J call TRBJ2-3; 7 positions agree with TRBD1. This CDR3 spans 15 amino acids. The J segment lost 3 bases and the V segment lost 6 bases, leaving 12 bases of the junction unmatched. Germline V gene data show CDR1 as DFQATT and CDR2 as SNEGSKA (reference sequence). CDR3 protein: CSAPRGTRATDTQYF. CDR3 nucleotides: TGCAGTGCACCCAGGGGGACCCGAGCGACAGATACGCAGTATTTT.

In this sample, this clonotype turned up a few times. This chain joins TRBV20-1 and TRBJ2-4, with a tentative D call TRBD2 (6 bases). CDR3 length equals 13 residues. V lost 3 bases and J 3 bases, leaving 9 bases between the germline ends. Germline loops: CDR1 DFQATT, CDR2 SNEGSKA (reference sequence). The CDR3 loop reads CSARGGSKNIQYF. The CDR3 nucleotides are TGCAGTGCTAGGGGGGGAAGCAAAAACATTCAGTACTTC.

This clonotype has only a few counts. The CDR3 DNA reads as TGTGCCAGCAGCTTGGCGTCGGCAGGGGGAGAGCAGTACTTC. Translating it yields CASSLASAGGEQYF. The chain employs TRBV5-8 and TRBJ2-7; the match to TRBD1 covers 7 bases. The CDR3 is 14 residues long. The V and J ends lost 0 bases and 7 bases, in that order; junction bases with no gene match: 7. Germline V CDR1 and CDR2: SGHTS, YDEGEE. The whole variable domain, filled in from reference TRBV5-8 and TRBJ2-7, reads EAGVTQSPTHLIKTRGQQATLRCSPISGHTSVYWYQQALGLGLQFLLWYDEGEERNRGNFPPRFSGRQFPNYSSELNVNALELEDSALYLCASSLASAGGEQYFGPGTRLTVT.

The table lists this clonotype with a few counts. The J gene is TRBJ2-6, the V gene TRBV5-1, with a possible D match to TRBD2 (5 bases). The germline CDR1 and CDR2 sequences are SGHRS and YFSETQ. Trimming took off 5 bases at V and 0 bases at J, with 6 bases between the two ends. CDR3 size: 14 residues. The CDR3 coding sequence is TGCGCCAGCAGGGACTTCTCTGGGGCCAACGTCCTGACTTTC. Amino acid sequence: CASRDFSGANVLTF.

Ten or more counts support this clonotype. The chain carries TRBV6-6 and TRBJ2-7; the D gene is possibly TRBD1 (5 bases). The CDR3 is 15 residues long. The germline V gene has CDR1 MNHNY and CDR2 SVGAGI (reference sequence). Trimming removed 4 bases from V and 5 bases from J, with 18 bases in between. CDR3 DNA sequence: TGTGCCAGCAGTTTCTCAGGGATCAGCGTACACGAGCAGTACTTC. This gives the protein CASSFSGISVHEQYF.